The 9 T cell receptor beta chains reported below all come from one sample, sequenced in a study of human T cells and chemical hapten exposure. TCRdb recomputed calls from the RACE reads with MiXCR, one row per CDR3 protein. The table shows over 35,000 distinct CDR3 sequences, with roughly a tenth occurring only once. The time point here: pre-sensitization, week 0. As to treatment: therapeutic diphenylcyclopropenone sensitization with weekly scalp DPC. Here the sequenced sample was whole blood, taken in connection with sensitization to the hapten diphenylcyclopropenone (DPC). These receptors were taken from a man younger than 40 with alopecia areata. Some clones in this sample may be carry-over from other donors' samples.

CDR3 sequence (DNA): TGTGCCAGCAGCCAAAGCGGATCCCGCACAGATACGCAGTATTTT. Translating gives CASSQSGSRTDTQYF. The chain couples TRBV28 to TRBJ2-3; D perhaps matches TRBD2 (5 bases). The CDR3 contains 15 residues. Germline loops: CDR1 MDHEN, CDR2 SYDVKM. Trimming cost V 6 bases and J 1 base, with 14 bases left between them. Looking up the rest from reference TRBV28 and TRBJ2-3 gives the full variable domain: DVKVTQSSRYLVKRTGEKVFLECVQDMDHENMFWYRQDPGLGLRLIYFSYDVKMKEKGDIPEGYSVSREKKERFSLILESASTNQTSMYLCASSQSGSRTDTQYFGPGTRLTVL.

There are many counts of this clonotype. The rearrangement uses TRBV6-5 and TRBJ2-3; D possibly corresponds to TRBD2 (5 bases). Between the trimmed V and J ends, which lost 5 bases and 2 bases, there was a span of 14 bases. Germline loops: CDR1 MNHEY, CDR2 SVGAGI. This CDR3 has 15 amino acids. This CDR3 reads CASSSGGSNTDTQYF. CDR3 DNA: TGTGCCAGCAGTAGCGGCGGGTCCAACACAGATACGCAGTATTTT.

This clonotype has a count of ten or more. This chain connects TRBV20-1 to TRBJ1-2, with D uncertain. V was shortened by 1 base and J by 4 bases, with 7 bases between the two germline ends. The CDR3 has 12 amino acids. The germline V gene encodes CDR1 DFQATT and CDR2 SNEGSKA (reference sequence). The CDR3 loop reads CSARVGSYGYTF. In DNA form, the CDR3 reads TGCAGTGCTAGAGTGGGGTCCTATGGCTACACCTTC.

This clonotype occurred a few times. The J gene is TRBJ2-5, the V gene TRBV5-1; 12 nucleotides align to TRBD2. CDR3 length equals 15 residues. In germline, CDR1 is SGHRS, CDR2 YFSETQ. Trimming cost V 2 bases and J 3 bases; bases outside gene matches: 2. The DNA of the CDR3 is TGCGCCAGCAGCTTACTAGCGGGGGGAGAAGAGACCCAGTACTTC. This translates into CASSLLAGGEETQYF.

The sample holds a few counts of this clonotype. The rearrangement joins TRBV7-7 to TRBJ2-5, with TRBD2 matching over 8 bases. V shed 1 base and J 4 bases; nucleotides not matched to a gene: 14. The CDR3 loop spans 18 amino acids. The germline V gene encodes CDR1 SSHAT and CDR2 FNYEAQ (reference sequence). The CDR3 is CASSLVLAGSARGETQYF. In DNA, the CDR3 is TGTGCCAGCAGCTTAGTGCTAGCGGGCAGCGCGCGGGGAGAGACCCAGTACTTC.

This clonotype was recorded a few times. This sequence joins TRBV20-1 and TRBJ1-1; TRBD1 agrees at 9 bases. From germline, CDR1 is DFQATT and CDR2 SNEGSKA (reference sequence). V was pared by 6 bases and J by 5 bases, with 7 bases of the junction left unmatched. The CDR3 length is 13 residues. CDR3 nucleotide sequence: TGCAGTGCGCCAGACAGGGGGAGTACTGAAGCTTTCTTT. Translated: CSAPDRGSTEAFF.

This clonotype was counted between two and nine times. The chain links TRBV3-1 to TRBJ2-1, with D tentatively TRBD1 or TRBD2 (5 bases each). CDR1 and CDR2 from the germline V gene are LGHDT and YNNKEL (reference sequence). V was shortened by 4 bases and J by 8 bases, with 18 bases between the two germline ends. This CDR3 has 15 amino acids. The CDR3, as DNA: TGTGCCAGCAGCCTCTCCCGGGACCCGATTTATGAGCAGTTCTTC. Translating it yields CASSLSRDPIYEQFF.

This clonotype has a count of ten or more. The chain links TRBV7-2 to TRBJ2-1; D is possibly TRBD2 (6 bases). The germline V and J ends were trimmed by 1 base and 1 base, with 8 bases remaining between them. The CDR3 is 15 amino acids. Germline assignment: CDR1 SGHTA and CDR2 FQGNSA. This chain's CDR3 is CASSLGDLSYNEQFF. The CDR3 bases are TGTGCCAGCAGCTTAGGGGACTTATCCTACAATGAGCAGTTCTTC. Full variable domain (outside the CDR3, taken from reference TRBV7-2 and TRBJ2-1): GAGVSQSPSNKVTEKGKDVELRCDPISGHTALYWYRQSLGQGLEFLIYFQGNSAPDKSGLPSDRFSAERTGGSVSTLTIQRTQQEDSAVYLCASSLGDLSYNEQFFGPGTRLTVL.

This clonotype was seen ten or more times. The chain recombines TRBV5-4 with TRBJ2-2, with D unresolved. The CDR3 contains 15 residues. V gave up 2 bases and J gave up 6 bases, with 14 bases separating them. CDR1 is SGHNT, CDR2 YYREEE, per germline (reference sequence). Here the CDR3 reads CASSLGIGVPGELFF. The CDR3 region has the DNA TGTGCCAGCAGCTTAGGGATAGGTGTCCCCGGGGAGCTGTTTTTT.